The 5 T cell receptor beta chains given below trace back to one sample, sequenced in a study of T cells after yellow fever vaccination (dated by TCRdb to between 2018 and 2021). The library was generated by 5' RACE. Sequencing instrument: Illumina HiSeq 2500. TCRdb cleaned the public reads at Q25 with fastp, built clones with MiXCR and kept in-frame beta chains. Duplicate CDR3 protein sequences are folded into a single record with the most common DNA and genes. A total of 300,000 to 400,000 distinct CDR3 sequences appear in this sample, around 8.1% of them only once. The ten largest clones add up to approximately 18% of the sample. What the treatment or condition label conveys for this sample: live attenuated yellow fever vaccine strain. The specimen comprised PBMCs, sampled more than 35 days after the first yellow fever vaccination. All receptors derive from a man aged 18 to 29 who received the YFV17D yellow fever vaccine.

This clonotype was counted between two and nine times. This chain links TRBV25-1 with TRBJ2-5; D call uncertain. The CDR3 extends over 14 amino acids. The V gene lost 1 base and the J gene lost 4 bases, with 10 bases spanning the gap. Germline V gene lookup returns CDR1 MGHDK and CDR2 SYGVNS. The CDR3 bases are TGTGCCAGCAGTGAATCTCCGACCGGAGAGACCCAGTACTTC. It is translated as CASSESPTGETQYF.

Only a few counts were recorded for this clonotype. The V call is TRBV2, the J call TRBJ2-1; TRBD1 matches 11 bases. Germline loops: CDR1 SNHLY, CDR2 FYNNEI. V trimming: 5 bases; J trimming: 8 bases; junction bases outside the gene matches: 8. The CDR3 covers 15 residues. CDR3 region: CASSRDRGFKDEQFF. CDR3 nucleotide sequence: TGTGCCAGCAGTAGGGACAGGGGGTTTAAGGATGAGCAGTTCTTC.

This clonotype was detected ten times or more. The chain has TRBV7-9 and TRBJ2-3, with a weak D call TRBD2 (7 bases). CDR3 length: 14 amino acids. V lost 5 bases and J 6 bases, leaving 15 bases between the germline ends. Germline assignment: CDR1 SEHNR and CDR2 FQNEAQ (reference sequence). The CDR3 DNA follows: TGTGCCAGCAGCCCGAGGGGGGGCGATGATACGCAGTATTTT. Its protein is CASSPRGGDDTQYF.

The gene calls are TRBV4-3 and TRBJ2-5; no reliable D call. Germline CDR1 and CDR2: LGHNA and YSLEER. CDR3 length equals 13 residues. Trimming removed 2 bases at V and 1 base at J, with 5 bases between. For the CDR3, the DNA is TGCGCCAGCAGCCAAACAGTCCAAGAGACCCAGTACTTC. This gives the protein CASSQTVQETQYF.

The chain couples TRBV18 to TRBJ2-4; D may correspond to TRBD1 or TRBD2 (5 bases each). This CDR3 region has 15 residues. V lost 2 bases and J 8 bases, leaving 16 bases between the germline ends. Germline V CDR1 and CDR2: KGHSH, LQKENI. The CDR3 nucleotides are TGTGCCAGCTCACCAACTATTACGGGGCCGCACATTCAGTACTTC. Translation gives CASSPTITGPHIQYF.